The rows below give T cell receptor beta chains drawn from one sample of a study of blood T cell repertoires in COVID-19. TCRdb's table, derived via immunoSEQ multiplex PCR, lists solely in-frame clones and lacks some. The top ten clones hold under 2% of a sample with about 100,000 clones, roughly nine tenths of them seen once. The sample taken for sequencing was peripheral blood. The receptors stem from a human donor with active COVID-19. The donor label of this sample is uncertain. Both conserved end residues are part of each CDR3.

V gene: TRBV3-1/TRBV3-2; J gene: TRBJ1-2; CDR3 protein: CASSRQGSYGYTF
V gene: TRBV6-1; J gene: TRBJ2-5; CDR3 protein: CASSDRDRSSETQYF
V gene: TRBV27; J gene: TRBJ1-1; CDR3 protein: CASSPMGGGEAFF
V gene: TRBV19; J gene: TRBJ1-6; CDR3 protein: CASSIGTGMGSYNSPLHF
V gene: TRBV9; J gene: TRBJ2-1; CDR3 protein: CASSARGGHEQFF
V gene: TRBV6-5; J gene: TRBJ1-2; CDR3 protein: CASSQQGVEGYTF
V gene: TRBV5-1; J gene: TRBJ1-4; CDR3 protein: CASSLGQPGEKLFF
V gene: TRBV5-1; J gene: TRBJ1-2; CDR3 protein: CASSLDLLQGDGYTF
V gene: TRBV7-2; J gene: TRBJ1-3; CDR3 protein: CASSFRQGGRGNTIYF
V gene: TRBV24-1; J gene: TRBJ2-1; CDR3 protein: CATGGEDRGFYNEQFF
V gene: TRBV4-1; J gene: TRBJ1-1; CDR3 protein: CASSQLVGHLNTEAFF
V gene: TRBV7-3; J gene: TRBJ2-1; CDR3 protein: CASSSDYPGEQFF
V gene: TRBV7-8; J gene: TRBJ2-2; CDR3 protein: CASSLGGSTGELFF
V gene: TRBV28; J gene: TRBJ1-5; CDR3 protein: CASGSRYPGTGVAGAHGGNQPQHF
V gene: TRBV11-2; J gene: TRBJ2-5; CDR3 protein: CASSLNNGGTSETQYF
V gene: TRBV5-4; J gene: TRBJ2-5; CDR3 protein: CASRSGTGGRFGLETQYF
V gene: TRBV5-1; J gene: TRBJ2-6; CDR3 protein: CASTSRGISGANVLTF
V gene: TRBV5-1; J gene: TRBJ1-4; CDR3 protein: CASSLDTGTGDINDEKLFF
V gene: TRBV9; J gene: TRBJ2-5; CDR3 protein: CASSVTDTSETQYF
V gene: TRBV6-6; J gene: TRBJ1-2; CDR3 protein: CASSYSKSGTDNGYTF
V gene: TRBV10-1; J gene: TRBJ2-3; CDR3 protein: CASSPGTASGTDTQYF
V gene: TRBV7-8; J gene: TRBJ2-7; CDR3 protein: CASSLDKLPGGNYEQYF
V gene: TRBV6-5; J gene: TRBJ2-5; CDR3 protein: CASSLTHRGTVETQYF
V gene: TRBV7-8; J gene: TRBJ1-5; CDR3 protein: CASSLEGRRQPQHF
V gene: TRBV19; J gene: TRBJ1-4; CDR3 protein: CASTEGGNEKLFF
V gene: TRBV5-4; J gene: TRBJ1-3; CDR3 protein: CASSLAGGGPSSGNTIYF
V gene: TRBV6-6; J gene: TRBJ2-5; CDR3 protein: CASHPLQGGGQETQYF
V gene: TRBV6-5; J gene: TRBJ2-7; CDR3 protein: CASGRGVFYEQYF
V gene: TRBV3-1/TRBV3-2; J gene: TRBJ1-1; CDR3 protein: CASSQTGYDTEAFF